The clone carrying this TCR beta chain was seen a handful of times. TCRdb ran MiXCR on the 5' RACE reads and lists one entry per CDR3 protein. The sample records 450,000 or so distinct CDR3 sequences, approximately 25% being singletons. This sample is drawn from a study of T-cell memory formation after mild COVID-19. V shed 4 bases and J shed 2 bases, with 13 bases lying between them. CDR3 length: 14 amino acids. CDR1 is SGHRS and CDR2 is YFSETQ in the germline V gene. The gene calls are TRBV5-1 and TRBJ2-7; a possible D gene is TRBD1 (7 bases). This receptor was identified in an adult woman who had mild COVID-19 (a few samples of this study predate the infection). Cell type and time point are not known. Material: PBMCs or a T cell subset sorted from them (not recorded which). The CDR3 loop reads CASSGGGQTYEQYF. CDR3 nucleotide sequence: TGCGCCAGCAGCGGAGGGGGACAGACCTACGAGCAGTACTTC.